Following are 22 T cell receptor beta chains from one sample sequenced in a study of radiotherapy plus CTLA-4 blockade in lung cancer. Profiled with immunoSEQ multiplex PCR; TCRdb holds only in-frame clones, not every one. The table records some 110,000 clones, approximately 77% of them present only once. Sequenced material: peripheral blood, taken from a patient treated with radiotherapy plus ipilimumab. Every receptor here comes from a human donor with non-small cell lung cancer that progressed on radiotherapy plus ipilimumab. Some clones in this sample may be carry-over from other donors' samples.

The chain employs TRBV7-9 and TRBJ1-1; D unresolved. CDR1 SEHNR and CDR2 FQNEAQ come from the germline V gene (reference sequence). Trimming pared 1 base from V and 7 bases from J, leaving 4 bases between. The CDR3 consists of 11 residues. The CDR3 bases are TGTGCCAGCAGCTTAGGGGTTGAAGCTTTCTTT. As protein: CASSLGVEAFF.

The chain is built from TRBV7-2 and TRBJ2-2; D is possibly TRBD1 (6 bases). The ends were cut back, 2 bases at V and 4 bases at J, with 11 bases in the middle. The CDR3 totals 15 residues. CDR1 and CDR2 (germline): SGHTA, FQGNSA. The CDR3 spells CASSLNRESTGELFF. DNA of the CDR3: TGTGCCAGCAGCTTAAACAGGGAGAGCACCGGGGAGCTGTTTTTT.

This rearrangement joins TRBV19 to TRBJ1-4; maybe TRBD1 (5 bases). Trimming cost V 7 bases and J 5 bases, with 29 bases left between them. Germline V lookup: CDR1 LNHDA, CDR2 SQIVND (reference sequence). The CDR3 totals 19 residues. The CDR3 region is CASTKRPPRPGPTNEKLFF. The CDR3 bases are TGTGCCAGTACTAAACGACCTCCTCGCCCGGGGCCCACGAATGAAAAACTGTTTTTT. The whole variable domain, filled in from reference TRBV19 and TRBJ1-4, reads DGGITQSPKYLFRKEGQNVTLSCEQNLNHDAMYWYRQDPGQGLRLIYYSQIVNDFQKGDIAEGYSVSREKKESFPLTVTSAQKNPTAFYLCASTKRPPRPGPTNEKLFFGSGTQLSVL.

This chain joins TRBV5-8 and TRBJ1-2; 9 bases fit TRBD1. With V trimmed by 6 bases and J by 14 bases, 11 bases remained unmatched. Germline lookup yields CDR1 SGHTS and CDR2 YDEGEE. The CDR3 is 12 residues long. The chain's CDR3 is CASKGDRVPGTF. CDR3 bases: TGTGCCAGCAAGGGGGACAGGGTTCCGGGTACCTTC.

This clone has a handful of counts. The rearrangement joins TRBV6-5 to TRBJ1-6; 7 bases line up with TRBD1. CDR1 MNHEY and CDR2 SVGAGI come from the germline V gene. V gave up 6 bases and J gave up 4 bases; unmatched junction bases: 3. The CDR3 sequence is 14 residues long. The DNA of the CDR3 is TGTGCCAGCAGAAGACAGGGATATAATTCACCCCTCCACTTT. Its translation is CASRRQGYNSPLHF.

The CDR3 DNA reads as TGTGCCAGCAGAGCCGGGACAGGGTACGAGCAGTACTTC. Translating it yields CASRAGTGYEQYF. The chain is built from TRBV7-9 and TRBJ2-7, with 9 bases matching TRBD1. The J segment lost 4 bases and the V segment lost 6 bases, leaving 4 bases of the junction unmatched. The CDR3 loop spans 13 amino acids. Germline assignment: CDR1 SEHNR and CDR2 FQNEAQ (reference sequence).

The V call is TRBV5-1, the J call TRBJ1-1; TRBD1 might be the D (5 bases). The CDR3 is 13 residues long. V shed 5 bases and J shed 2 bases, with 10 bases lying between them. Per germline, CDR1 SGHRS and CDR2 YFSETQ. This chain's CDR3 is CASRRDPNTEAFF. Written as DNA, the CDR3 is TGCGCCAGCAGACGGGACCCAAACACTGAAGCTTTCTTT.

This clone has a single count. The chain combines TRBV5-6 with TRBJ1-5; D might be TRBD1 (5 bases). CDR1 is SGHDT, CDR2 YYEEEE, per germline. The CDR3 is made up of 16 amino acids. V dropped 0 bases and J dropped 9 bases, with 19 bases sitting between them. This CDR3 is CASSLAFAGYRSPQHF. The DNA of the CDR3 is TGTGCCAGCAGCTTGGCTTTTGCAGGGTATCGTTCGCCCCAGCATTTT.

V gene TRBV5-4 combines with J gene TRBJ2-7; D tentatively reads TRBD1 or TRBD2 (5 bases each). Trimming removed 0 bases at V and 6 bases at J, with 7 bases between. The CDR3 consists of 12 residues. Per germline, CDR1 SGHNT and CDR2 YYREEE (reference sequence). The CDR3 sequence: CASSLGGSEQYF. DNA for the CDR3: TGTGCCAGCAGCTTGGGGGGGAGCGAGCAGTACTTC.

A word on this clone: The conserved phenylalanine or tryptophan is not found at the CDR3 terminus, so this likely reflects a read error. V is TRBV7-9 and J is TRBJ2-6; D is possibly TRBD1 (5 bases). The length of the CDR3 is 17 residues. Trimming cost V 1 base and J 0 bases, with 10 bases left between them. The V gene's germline CDR1 is SEHNR and CDR2 FQNEAQ (reference sequence). CDR3 sequence (DNA): TGTGCCAGCAGCTTAGGACAGAAGAGCTCTGGGGCCAACGTCCTGACTTCC. Its protein product is CASSLGQKSSGANVLTS.

This chain joins TRBV18 and TRBJ2-5; D unclear. Germline lookup yields CDR1 KGHSH and CDR2 LQKENI. The V end lost 2 bases, the J end lost 5 bases, and 6 bases lay between the germline ends. This CDR3 has 12 amino acids. CDR3 nucleotide sequence: TGTGCCAGCTCACCATCAGGTGAGACCCAGTACTTC. Translation gives CASSPSGETQYF.

The V and J genes are TRBV10-3 and TRBJ1-1; D possibly corresponds to TRBD1 (5 bases). Between the trimmed V and J ends, which lost 3 bases and 1 base, there was a span of 15 bases. Germline V gene data show CDR1 as ENHRY and CDR2 as SYGVKD. The CDR3 spans 16 residues. Written as DNA, the CDR3 is TGTGCCATCAGTGAATTAGTGGGACGGCCGAACACTGAAGCTTTCTTT. Translation gives CAISELVGRPNTEAFF.

This clone was picked up one time. The CDR3 DNA reads TGTGCCAGCAGCTTGGACGGGCAGATGGCTGGAAACACCATATATTTT. Translating gives CASSLDGQMAGNTIYF. The V and J genes are TRBV5-4 and TRBJ1-3; D not certain. The CDR3 loop spans 16 amino acids. Germline V CDR1 and CDR2: SGHNT, YYREEE (reference sequence). Trimming left V 0 bases short and J 2 bases short, with 12 bases between.

V usage is TRBV7-8 and J usage is TRBJ2-5, with 7 bases aligning to TRBD2. The J segment lost 1 base and the V segment lost 5 bases, leaving 7 bases of the junction unmatched. Germline CDR1 is SGHVS and CDR2 is FQNEAQ. There are 15 residues in the CDR3. This CDR3 reads CASSQVRTSQETQYF. CDR3 sequence (DNA): TGTGCCAGCAGCCAAGTTAGGACTAGCCAAGAGACCCAGTACTTC.

V usage is TRBV29-1 and J usage is TRBJ2-5; D tentatively fits TRBD1 or TRBD2 (5 bases each). Germline CDR1 and CDR2: SQVTM and ANQGSEA. Trimming cost V 3 bases and J 4 bases, with 12 bases left between them. This CDR3 region has 13 residues. In nucleotides, the CDR3 is TGCAGCGTTGAGTGGGGGTGGGGAGAGACCCAGTACTTC. Protein: CSVEWGWGETQYF.

This clone was detected only once. V gene TRBV5-1 combines with J gene TRBJ2-3, with 12 bases identical to TRBD2. The V segment lost 4 bases and the J segment 6 bases; nucleotides outside the gene matches: 6. CDR1 and CDR2 from the germline V gene are SGHRS and YFSETQ. This CDR3 region has 15 residues. DNA for the CDR3: TGCGCCAGCAGCCCGACTAGCGGGGGCTGGGATACGCAGTATTTT. Amino acid sequence: CASSPTSGGWDTQYF.

The chain uses TRBV7-3 and TRBJ2-1, with D maybe TRBD1 (6 bases). CDR1 is SGHTA, CDR2 FQGTGA, per germline. The CDR3 length is 15 residues. Trimming stripped 5 bases from V and 4 bases from J, with 15 bases between. The CDR3, as DNA: TGTGCCAGCAGCCGCGTGGACAGTCCATACAATGAGCAGTTCTTC. Encoded protein: CASSRVDSPYNEQFF.

The chain has TRBV5-1 and TRBJ1-1, with D perhaps TRBD1 (6 bases). The CDR3 length is 13 residues. The V gene lost 0 bases and the J gene lost 11 bases, with 14 bases spanning the gap. Germline V gives CDR1 SGHRS, CDR2 YFSETQ. The chain's CDR3 is CASSLEPGTKAFF. Written as DNA, the CDR3 is TGCGCCAGCAGCTTGGAACCAGGGACAAAGGCTTTCTTT.

V is TRBV7-6 and J is TRBJ1-1; tentative D call: TRBD1 (5 bases). Trimming took off 5 bases at V and 1 base at J, with 11 bases between the two ends. Germline CDR1 is SGHVS and CDR2 is FNYEAQ. The CDR3 extends over 14 amino acids. The CDR3 region is CASSPGHENTEAFF. CDR3 in DNA: TGTGCCAGCAGCCCTGGACACGAGAACACTGAAGCTTTCTTT. The variable domain in full, completed from reference TRBV7-6 and TRBJ1-1, reads GAGVSQSPRYKVTKRGQDVALRCDPISGHVSLYWYRQALGQGPEFLTYFNYEAQQDKSGLPNDRFSAERPEGSISTLTIQRTEQRDSAMYRCASSPGHENTEAFFGQGTRLTVV.

The chain carries TRBV18 and TRBJ1-5; 11 bases match TRBD1. The CDR3 runs to 16 residues. The junction had 8 bases not matched to a gene; V was cut back by 3 bases and J by 7 bases. Germline CDR1 is KGHSH and CDR2 is LQKENI. The DNA for the CDR3 is TGTGCCAGCTCACCGCGGACAGGGGGCGCTTACCAGCCCCAGCATTTT. It translates to CASSPRTGGAYQPQHF.

The J gene is TRBJ1-2, the V gene TRBV19; 10 bases line up with TRBD1. J lost 6 bases, V lost 4 bases, and 2 bases had no gene match. Germline V gives CDR1 LNHDA, CDR2 SQIVND (reference sequence). CDR3 size: 13 residues. The CDR3 nucleotides read TGTGCCAGTAGTACGGGACAGGGGAATGGCTACACCTTC. Protein product: CASSTGQGNGYTF.

The chain uses TRBV14 and TRBJ2-7, with D perhaps matching TRBD1 or TRBD2 (5 bases each). This CDR3 is 16 amino acids long. The germline CDR1 and CDR2 sequences are SGHDN and FVKESK. Deletions cut 1 base from V and 3 bases from J, with 16 bases between. This CDR3 is CASSQVPGRVFYEQYF. Written as DNA, the CDR3 is TGTGCCAGCAGCCAAGTTCCGGGACGGGTTTTCTACGAGCAGTACTTC.